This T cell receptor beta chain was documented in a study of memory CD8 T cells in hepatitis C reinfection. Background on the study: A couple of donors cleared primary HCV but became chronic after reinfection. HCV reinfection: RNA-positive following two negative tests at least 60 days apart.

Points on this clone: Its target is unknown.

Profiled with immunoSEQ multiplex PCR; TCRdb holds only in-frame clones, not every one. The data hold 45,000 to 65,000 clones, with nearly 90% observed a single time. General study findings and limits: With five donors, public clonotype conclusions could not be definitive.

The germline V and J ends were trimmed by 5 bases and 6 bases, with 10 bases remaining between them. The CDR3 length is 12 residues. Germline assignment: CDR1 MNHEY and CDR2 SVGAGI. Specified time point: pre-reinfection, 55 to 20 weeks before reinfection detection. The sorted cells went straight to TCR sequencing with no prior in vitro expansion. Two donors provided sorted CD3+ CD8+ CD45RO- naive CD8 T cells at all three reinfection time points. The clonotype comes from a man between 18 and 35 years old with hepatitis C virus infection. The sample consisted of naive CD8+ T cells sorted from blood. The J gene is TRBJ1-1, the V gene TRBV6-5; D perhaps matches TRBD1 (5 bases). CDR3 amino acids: CASSPGGAEAFF. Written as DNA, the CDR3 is TGTGCCAGCAGTCCCGGGGGGGCTGAAGCTTTCTTT.